Below are 8 T cell receptor beta chains sequenced from a single sample in a study of immune evolution from preneoplasia to lung adenocarcinoma. Sequencing was performed with immunoSEQ multiplex PCR; in TCRdb, only in-frame clones are kept and a portion is missing. The table lists some 4,600 clones, 87% of them singletons. The specimen was FFPE invasive lung adenocarcinoma tissue. The source is a person aged 50-59 years with lung adenocarcinoma.

The genes are TRBV9 and TRBJ2-1; D remains ambiguous. V gave up 0 bases and J gave up 8 bases, with 9 bases separating them. CDR3 size: 13 residues. From germline, CDR1 is SGDLS and CDR2 YYNGEE. DNA of the CDR3: TGTGCCAGCAGCGTAGGGTGGGGTGATGAGCAGTTCTTC. Translated: CASSVGWGDEQFF.

The CDR3 is CASSIRDRSTDTQYF. The CDR3 bases are TGTGCCAGCAGCATAAGGGACAGAAGCACAGATACGCAGTATTTT. The chain couples TRBV9 to TRBJ2-3; 7 nucleotides agree with TRBD1. The CDR3 spans 15 residues. Losses at the gene ends were 4 bases for V and 0 bases for J; bases not matched to a gene: 5. The germline gives CDR1 SGDLS, CDR2 YYNGEE.

The chain couples TRBV5-6 to TRBJ2-5, with 10 bases identical to TRBD1. There are 19 residues in the CDR3. Per germline, CDR1 SGHDT and CDR2 YYEEEE. The ends lost 1 base at V and 1 base at J; junction bases unmatched: 13. Here the CDR3 DNA reads TGTGCCAGCAGCTTGATGACAGGGGGCTACGGCGGCCCCCAAGAGACCCAGTACTTC. This encodes CASSLMTGGYGGPQETQYF.

Details on this clone: Mismatch with germline at one junction end may stem from a read error. DNA for the CDR3: TGTGCTAGCAGCTTCAGGGACAGCCAAGAGACCCAGTACTTC. As protein: CASSFRDSQETQYF. The rearrangement uses TRBV7-7 and TRBJ2-5; TRBD1 aligns across 7 bases. This CDR3 is built from 14 residues. Germline CDR1 reads SSHAT; CDR2 reads FNYEAQ (reference sequence).

The table lists this clone with a few counts. This chain connects TRBV19 to TRBJ2-2, with unresolved D. CDR1 is LNHDA and CDR2 is SQIVND in the germline V gene (reference sequence). The germline V and J ends were trimmed by 3 bases and 3 bases, with 5 bases remaining between them. CDR3 length equals 13 residues. The CDR3 coding sequence is TGTGCCAGTAGTATGACACACACCGGGGAGCTGTTTTTT. Translated: CASSMTHTGELFF.

This clone was found a few times. In DNA, the CDR3 is TGTGCCAGCAGTTTATCAGGGGTGGGCTACACCTTC. It is translated as CASSLSGVGYTF. J is TRBJ1-2 and V is TRBV27, with D perhaps matching TRBD1 (5 bases). This CDR3 has 12 residues. The ends were cut back, 0 bases at V and 8 bases at J, with 7 bases in the middle. Looked up from germline, CDR1 is MNHEY and CDR2 is SMNVEV (reference sequence).

Worth noting for this clone: At one end the junction does not follow the germline gene, possibly because of a read error. V is TRBV14 and J is TRBJ2-7; either TRBD1 or TRBD2 may fit D (6 bases each). Per germline, CDR1 SGHDN and CDR2 FVKESK. The CDR3 has 14 residues. The DNA for the CDR3 is TGTGCCAGCAGCATCGAACAGGGAGGCTACGAGCAGTACTTT. The encoded protein is CASSIEQGGYEQYF.

This chain joins TRBV27 and TRBJ2-7; D remains ambiguous. The germline gives CDR1 MNHEY, CDR2 SMNVEV (reference sequence). V dropped 5 bases and J dropped 0 bases, with 14 bases sitting between them. The CDR3 is 15 amino acids. The CDR3 region has the DNA TGTGCCAGCAGTCCCCAGGTCGAAACCTCCTACGAGCAGTACTTC. Amino acids: CASSPQVETSYEQYF.